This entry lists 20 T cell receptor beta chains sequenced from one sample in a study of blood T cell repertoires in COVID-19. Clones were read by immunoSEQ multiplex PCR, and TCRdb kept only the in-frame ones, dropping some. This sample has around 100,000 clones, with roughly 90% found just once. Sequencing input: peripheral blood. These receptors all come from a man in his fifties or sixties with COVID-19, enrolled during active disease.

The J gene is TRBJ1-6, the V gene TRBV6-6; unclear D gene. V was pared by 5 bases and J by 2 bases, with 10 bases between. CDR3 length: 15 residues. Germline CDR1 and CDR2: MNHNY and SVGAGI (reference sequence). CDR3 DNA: TGTGCCAGCAGTACGCCCGGGGCCTATAATTCACCCCTCCACTTT. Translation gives CASSTPGAYNSPLHF.

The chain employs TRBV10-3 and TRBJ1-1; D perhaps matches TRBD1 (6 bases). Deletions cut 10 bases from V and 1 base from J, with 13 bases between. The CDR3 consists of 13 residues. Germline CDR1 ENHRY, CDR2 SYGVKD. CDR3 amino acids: CATFGQPNTEAFF. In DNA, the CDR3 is TGTGCCACCTTCGGACAGCCGAACACTGAAGCTTTCTTT.

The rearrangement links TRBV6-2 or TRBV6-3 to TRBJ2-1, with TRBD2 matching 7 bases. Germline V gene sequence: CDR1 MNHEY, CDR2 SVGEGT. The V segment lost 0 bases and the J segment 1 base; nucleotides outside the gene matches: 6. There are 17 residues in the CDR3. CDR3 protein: CASSYSLAARSYNEQFF. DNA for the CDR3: TGTGCCAGCAGTTACTCGCTAGCGGCCCGATCCTACAATGAGCAGTTCTTC.

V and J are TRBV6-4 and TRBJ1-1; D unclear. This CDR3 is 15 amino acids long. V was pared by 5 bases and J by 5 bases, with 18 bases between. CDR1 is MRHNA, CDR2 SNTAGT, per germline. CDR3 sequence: CASSLRDQDSTEAFF. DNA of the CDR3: TGTGCCAGCAGTTTGAGGGATCAGGATTCAACTGAAGCTTTCTTT.

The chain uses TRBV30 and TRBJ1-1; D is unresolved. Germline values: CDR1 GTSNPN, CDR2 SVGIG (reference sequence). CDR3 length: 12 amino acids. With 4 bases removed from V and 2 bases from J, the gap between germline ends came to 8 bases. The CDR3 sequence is CAWNLRNTEAFF. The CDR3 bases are TGTGCCTGGAACTTGAGAAACACTGAAGCTTTCTTT.

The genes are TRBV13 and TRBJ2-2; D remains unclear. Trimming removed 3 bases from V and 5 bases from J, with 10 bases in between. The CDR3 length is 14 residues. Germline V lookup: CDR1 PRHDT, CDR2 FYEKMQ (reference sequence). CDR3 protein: CASSFERQTGELFF. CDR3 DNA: TGTGCCAGCAGCTTCGAGAGACAAACCGGGGAGCTGTTTTTT.

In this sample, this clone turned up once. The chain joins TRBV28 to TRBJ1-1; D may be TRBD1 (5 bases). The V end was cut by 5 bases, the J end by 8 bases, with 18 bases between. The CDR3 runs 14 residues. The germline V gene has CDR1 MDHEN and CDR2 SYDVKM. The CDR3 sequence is CASSQGGVSKEAFF. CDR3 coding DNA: TGTGCCAGCAGTCAGGGAGGGGTTTCAAAGGAAGCTTTCTTT.

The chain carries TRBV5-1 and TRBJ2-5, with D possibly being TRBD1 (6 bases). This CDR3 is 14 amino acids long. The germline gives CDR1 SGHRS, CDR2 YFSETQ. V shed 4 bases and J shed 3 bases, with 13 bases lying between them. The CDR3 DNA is TGCGCCAGCAGCCCAGGACAGCGAGAAGAGACCCAGTACTTC. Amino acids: CASSPGQREETQYF. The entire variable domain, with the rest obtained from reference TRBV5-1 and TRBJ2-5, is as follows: KAGVTQTPRYLIKTRGQQVTLSCSPISGHRSVSWYQQTPGQGLQFLFEYFSETQRNKGNFPGRFSGRQFSNSRSEMNVSTLELGDSALYLCASSPGQREETQYFGPGTRLLVL.

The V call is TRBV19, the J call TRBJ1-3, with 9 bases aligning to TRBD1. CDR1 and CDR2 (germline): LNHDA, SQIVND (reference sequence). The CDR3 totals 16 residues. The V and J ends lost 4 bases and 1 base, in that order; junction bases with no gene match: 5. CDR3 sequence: CASSTWTGASGNTIYF. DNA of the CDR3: TGTGCCAGTAGTACCTGGACAGGGGCATCTGGAAACACCATATATTTT.

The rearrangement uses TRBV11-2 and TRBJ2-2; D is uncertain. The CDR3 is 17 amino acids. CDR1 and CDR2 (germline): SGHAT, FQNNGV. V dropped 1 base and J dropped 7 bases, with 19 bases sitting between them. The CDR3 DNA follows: TGTGCCAGCAGCTTAGTTTCTCAGATCTCTCTGCACGGGGAGCTGTTTTTT. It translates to CASSLVSQISLHGELFF.

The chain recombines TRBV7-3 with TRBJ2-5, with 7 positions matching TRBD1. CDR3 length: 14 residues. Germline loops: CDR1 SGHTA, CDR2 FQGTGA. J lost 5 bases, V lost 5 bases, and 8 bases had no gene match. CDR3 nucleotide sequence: TGTGCCAGCAGCCAAACAGGGGTCGGGGAGACCCAGTACTTC. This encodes CASSQTGVGETQYF.

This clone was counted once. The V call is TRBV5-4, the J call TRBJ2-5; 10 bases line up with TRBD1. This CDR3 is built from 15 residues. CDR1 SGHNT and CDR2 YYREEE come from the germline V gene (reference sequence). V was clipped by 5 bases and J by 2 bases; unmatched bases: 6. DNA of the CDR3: TGTGCCAGCAGGGGGGAGGGACAGGGGCAAGAGACCCAGTACTTC. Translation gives CASRGEGQGQETQYF.

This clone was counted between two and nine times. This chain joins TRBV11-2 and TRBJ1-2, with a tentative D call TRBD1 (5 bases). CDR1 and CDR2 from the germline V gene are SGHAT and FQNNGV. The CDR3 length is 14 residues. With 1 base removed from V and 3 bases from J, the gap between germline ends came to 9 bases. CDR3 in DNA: TGTGCCAGCAGCTTAGGCAGGGAGGACTATGGCTACACCTTC. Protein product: CASSLGREDYGYTF.

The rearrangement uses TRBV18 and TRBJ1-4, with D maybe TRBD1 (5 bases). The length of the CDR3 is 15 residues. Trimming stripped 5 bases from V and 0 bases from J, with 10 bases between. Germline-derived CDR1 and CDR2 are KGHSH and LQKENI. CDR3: CASSKTGSTNEKLFF. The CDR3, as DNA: TGTGCCAGCTCAAAAACAGGATCAACTAATGAAAAACTGTTTTTT.

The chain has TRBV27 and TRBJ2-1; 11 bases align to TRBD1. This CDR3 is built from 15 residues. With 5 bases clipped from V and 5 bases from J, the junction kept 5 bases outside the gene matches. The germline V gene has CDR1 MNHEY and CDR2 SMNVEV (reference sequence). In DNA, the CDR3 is TGTGCCAGCAGTCGCCCGGGACAGGGGGACAATGAGCAGTTCTTC. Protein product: CASSRPGQGDNEQFF.

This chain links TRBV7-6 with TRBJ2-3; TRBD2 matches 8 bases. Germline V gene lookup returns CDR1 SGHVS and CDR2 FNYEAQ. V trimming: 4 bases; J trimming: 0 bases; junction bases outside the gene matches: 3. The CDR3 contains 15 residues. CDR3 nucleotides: TGTGCCAGCAGCTCAGCGGGGGCTAGCACAGATACGCAGTATTTT. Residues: CASSSAGASTDTQYF.

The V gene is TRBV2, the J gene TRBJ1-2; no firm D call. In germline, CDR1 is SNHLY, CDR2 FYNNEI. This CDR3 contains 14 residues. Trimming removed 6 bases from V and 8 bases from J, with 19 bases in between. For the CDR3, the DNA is TGTGCCAGCAGCCCCCACGAGGTCGCTAAAGGCTACACCTTC. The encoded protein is CASSPHEVAKGYTF.

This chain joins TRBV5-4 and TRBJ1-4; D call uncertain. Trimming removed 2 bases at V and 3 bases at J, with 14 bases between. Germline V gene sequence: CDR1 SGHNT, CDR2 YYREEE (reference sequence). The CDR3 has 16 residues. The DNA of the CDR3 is TGTGCCAGCAGCTTTAGTCCCACGGTGGCTAATGAAAAACTGTTTTTT. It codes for CASSFSPTVANEKLFF.

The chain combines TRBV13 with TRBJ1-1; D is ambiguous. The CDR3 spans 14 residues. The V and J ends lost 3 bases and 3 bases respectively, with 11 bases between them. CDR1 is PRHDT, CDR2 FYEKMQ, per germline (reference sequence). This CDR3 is CASSFGGPYTEAFF. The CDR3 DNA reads TGTGCCAGCAGCTTCGGAGGTCCCTACACTGAAGCTTTCTTT.

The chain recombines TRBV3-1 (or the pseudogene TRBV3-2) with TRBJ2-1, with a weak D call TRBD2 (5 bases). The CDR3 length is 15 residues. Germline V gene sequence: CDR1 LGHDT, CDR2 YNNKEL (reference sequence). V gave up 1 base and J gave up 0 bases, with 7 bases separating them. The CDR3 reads CASSQAGSSYNEQFF. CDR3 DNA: TGTGCCAGCAGCCAAGCGGGGAGCTCCTACAATGAGCAGTTCTTC.